This TCR beta chain was identified in a study of CD8 T cells in ankylosing spondylitis. TCRdb analysed the 5' RACE reads with MiXCR anew, one entry per CDR3 protein. The sample has about 250,000 distinct CDR3 sequences; 8% to 9% are singletons. The J segment lost 2 bases and the V segment lost 4 bases, leaving 10 bases of the junction unmatched. Germline loops: CDR1 SGHRS, CDR2 YFSETQ. The CDR3 runs to 16 residues. This clonotype has at least ten counts. The source of this sequence is a female donor with ankylosing spondylitis or in good health (not recorded which). The V call is TRBV5-1, the J call TRBJ2-5, with 8 bases lining up with TRBD1. Sequencing used blood, either unsorted or a sorted T cell fraction (not recorded which). CDR3 DNA: TGCGCCAGCAGCCGAGACAGGGGTATCCCTCAAGAGACCCAGTACTTC. It is translated as CASSRDRGIPQETQYF.